This T cell receptor beta chain comes out of a study of metastatic and nonmetastatic thyroid tumors. Thyroid surgery was performed in patients who had received no treatment beforehand. Original processing methods: Variation in CDR3 across clinicopathological groups served as the basis for constructing a distant-metastasis classifier in papillary thyroid cancer. TCRdb reprocessed the PCR reads using MiXCR. These V and J calls derive from TCRdb rather than the authors' analysis. This sample has more than 12,000 clones; around 3.6% occur once, and the top ten carry around 29%. The CDR3 consists of 15 residues. V was shortened by 5 bases and J by 0 bases, with 8 bases between the two germline ends.

The origin of this receptor is a female donor with papillary thyroid cancer or a benign thyroid nodule (not recorded which). Some clones in this sample may be carry-over from other donors' samples. The sequencing sample was made of tumor tissue. The V gene is TRBV12-3 or TRBV12-4, the J gene TRBJ2-6; D gene uncertain. Here the CDR3 DNA reads TGTGCCAGCAGTCTACAGAGCTCTGGGGCCAACGTCCTGACTTTC. This gives the protein CASSLQSSGANVLTF.